This passage covers 30 T cell receptor beta chains from one sample sequenced in a study of metastatic and nonmetastatic thyroid tumors. No patient received treatment before thyroid surgery. Using MiXCR, TCRdb reanalyzed the PCR reads. The data show approximately 35,000 clones, less than 14% seen once. Sequencing input: blood. The receptors shown here come from a female donor with papillary thyroid cancer or a benign thyroid nodule (not recorded which). Some clones in this sample may be carry-over from other donors' samples.

This chain joins TRBV11-1 and TRBJ2-2; 9 bases fit TRBD1. Trimming cost V 5 bases and J 16 bases; bases outside gene matches: 17. The germline V gene encodes CDR1 SGHAT and CDR2 FQDESV (reference sequence). The CDR3 spans 15 residues. CDR3 protein: CASSPSDRGTGDPFF. The CDR3 bases are TGTGCCAGCAGCCCCTCGGACAGGGGCACCGGGGACCCGTTTTTT.

This clone is labeled medium-sized (0.01 to 0.1%). The chain combines TRBV11-1 with TRBJ1-2; 8 nucleotides match TRBD1. The CDR3 covers 15 residues. Germline V gene lookup returns CDR1 SGHAT and CDR2 FQDESV (reference sequence). V lost 1 base to trimming and J lost 4 bases; unmatched junction nucleotides: 5. This chain's CDR3 is CASSLDRTGTYGYTF. The DNA of the CDR3 is TGTGCCAGCAGCTTAGACAGGACAGGGACCTATGGCTACACCTTC.

This clone appeared many times. The gene calls are TRBV7-3 and TRBJ2-5; D might be TRBD1 or TRBD2, each matching 6 bases. V dropped 5 bases and J dropped 1 base, with 11 bases sitting between them. Germline CDR1 reads SGHTA; CDR2 reads FQGTGA. The CDR3 contains 14 residues. CDR3 nucleotides: TGTGCCAGCAGCGTGGGGGGCGGCCAAGAGACCCAGTACTTC. Amino acids: CASSVGGGQETQYF.

This clone was counted ten times or more. V and J are TRBV20-1 and TRBJ2-7, with 13 nucleotides matching TRBD2. V shed 5 bases and J 11 bases; nucleotides not matched to a gene: 12. The CDR3 totals 14 residues. CDR1 is DFQATT, CDR2 SNEGSKA, per germline (reference sequence). The CDR3: CSALGTSGTAGKYF. As DNA, the CDR3 is TGCAGTGCTCTCGGGACTAGCGGGACCGCAGGGAAGTACTTC.

This clone was recorded at least ten times. V usage is TRBV6-1 and J usage is TRBJ1-4, with D possibly being TRBD1 (5 bases). The CDR3 spans 13 residues. The V gene lost 6 bases and the J gene lost 5 bases, with 10 bases spanning the gap. CDR1 and CDR2 from the germline V gene are MNHNS and SASEGT. CDR3 DNA: TGTGCCAGCAGCTGGACAAAGAATGAAAAACTGTTTTTT. This gives the protein CASSWTKNEKLFF.

Ten or more counts support this clone. The chain carries TRBV7-8 and TRBJ2-5, with 11 bases aligning to TRBD2. Germline V gives CDR1 SGHVS, CDR2 FQNEAQ. Losses at the gene ends were 0 bases for V and 5 bases for J; bases not matched to a gene: 11. CDR3 length equals 18 residues. In DNA, the CDR3 is TGTGCCAGCAGCTTAGCACTAGCGGGAGATAGGGTAGGGGAGACCCAGTACTTC. It encodes CASSLALAGDRVGETQYF.

A note on this clone: Being one base from a much bigger clone, this may be a read error. This specimen includes other DNA sequences encoding the same CDR3. The gene calls are TRBV5-1 and TRBJ2-3; TRBD2 might be the D (6 bases). Germline CDR1 and CDR2: SGHRS and YFSETQ. The CDR3 spans 15 residues. Deletions cut 1 base from V and 6 bases from J, with 15 bases between. For the CDR3, the DNA is TGCGCCAGCAGCTTGAGTGGGAGGAGTCCGGATACGCAGTATTTT. It codes for CASSLSGRSPDTQYF.

This clone was counted many times. The chain recombines TRBV7-3 with TRBJ2-3, with a tentative D call TRBD1 (5 bases). Trimming removed 5 bases from V and 0 bases from J, with 12 bases in between. CDR1 is SGHTA and CDR2 is FQGTGA in the germline V gene. The CDR3 extends over 15 amino acids. This CDR3 is CASSQTASSTDTQYF. CDR3 nucleotide sequence: TGTGCCAGCAGCCAGACAGCTTCTAGCACAGATACGCAGTATTTT.

This clone has a handful of counts. One end of the junction varies from germline; a read error may be responsible. This rearrangement joins TRBV2 to TRBJ2-7; 8 bases fit TRBD1. Germline lookup yields CDR1 SNHLY and CDR2 FYNNEI. This CDR3 has 15 residues. The CDR3 nucleotides are TGTGCCAGCAATGAAGGACTGGGACAGGCGAAAGAGCAGTACTTC. The encoded protein is CASNEGLGQAKEQYF.

This clone was picked up a small number of times. A read error is possible here, since a much larger clone lies one base away. J is TRBJ2-7 and V is TRBV19, with a possible D match to TRBD2 (5 bases). The CDR3 runs to 13 residues. Germline-derived CDR1 and CDR2 are LNHDA and SQIVND (reference sequence). DNA of the CDR3: TGTTCTTCAGGCAGAGGGCGCGAATACGAGCAGTACTTC. Amino acids: CSSGRGREYEQYF.

This clone was found many times. This chain joins TRBV20-1 and TRBJ2-6; TRBD1 matches 8 bases. Germline assignment: CDR1 DFQATT and CDR2 SNEGSKA (reference sequence). With V trimmed by 3 bases and J by 4 bases, 14 bases remained unmatched. The CDR3 spans 18 residues. As DNA, the CDR3 is TGCAGTGCTAGGAGGTTCGTGGACAGGGCGGCAGGGGCCAACGTCCTGACTTTC. It codes for CSARRFVDRAAGANVLTF.

This clone showed up many times. V and J are TRBV10-3 and TRBJ2-7; the D is unclear. Germline V gene sequence: CDR1 ENHRY, CDR2 SYGVKD. Trimming pared 6 bases from V and 7 bases from J, leaving 13 bases between. This CDR3 contains 12 residues. The CDR3 here is CAIRIDFLEQYF. The CDR3 DNA sequence: TGTGCCATCAGAATCGACTTCCTTGAGCAGTACTTC.

Note on this clone: Since the CDR3 does not end with the conserved phenylalanine or tryptophan, this likely comes from a read error. The chain couples TRBV28 to TRBJ2-2; TRBD2 is a possible D gene (6 bases). The germline CDR1 and CDR2 sequences are MDHEN and SYDVKM. Trimming cost V 7 bases and J 5 bases, with 23 bases left between them. CDR3 length: 17 amino acids. CDR3: CASTSGLPTPRTGELFD. CDR3 nucleotides: TGTGCCAGCACCTCGGGACTCCCGACCCCCCGGACCGGGGAGCTGTTTGAC.

This clone was found many times. J is TRBJ2-6 and V is TRBV19; the D gene is possibly TRBD2 (6 bases). Germline lookup yields CDR1 LNHDA and CDR2 SQIVND (reference sequence). V lost 10 bases, J lost 4 bases, and 20 bases lay in between. This CDR3 has 16 amino acids. In nucleotides, the CDR3 is TGTGCCACATCGGATAGGAGGGTCTCCGGGGCCAACGTCCTGACTTTC. It translates to CATSDRRVSGANVLTF.

Notes on this clone: The conserved final phenylalanine or tryptophan is absent from the CDR3, which likely points to a read error. The rearrangement joins TRBV6-1 to TRBJ1-6; no clear D gene. Germline assignment: CDR1 MNHNS and CDR2 SASEGT. This CDR3 is built from 15 residues. Trimming left V 6 bases short and J 13 bases short, with 22 bases between. CDR3 coding DNA: TGTGCCAGCAGCATCCAAAGCTCCTATAATTGCCCCCTCCACATT. It codes for CASSIQSSYNCPLHI.

The chain joins TRBV7-2 to TRBJ2-7; D is unresolved. Between the trimmed V and J ends, which lost 5 bases and 2 bases, there was a span of 7 bases. The CDR3 is 12 amino acids. Looked up from germline, CDR1 is SGHTA and CDR2 is FQGNSA. Here the CDR3 reads CASSVPAYEQYF. The CDR3 DNA reads as TGTGCCAGCAGCGTCCCCGCCTACGAGCAGTACTTC.

This clone was counted at least ten times. This chain connects TRBV29-1 to TRBJ2-3; 10 nucleotides align to TRBD1. The CDR3 extends over 14 amino acids. The junction had 2 bases not matched to a gene; V was cut back by 4 bases and J by 1 base. Germline-derived CDR1 and CDR2 are SQVTM and ANQGSEA. As DNA, the CDR3 is TGCAGCGTTGGAGGGACAGGGGGCACAGATACGCAGTATTTT. Its translation is CSVGGTGGTDTQYF.

This clone was seen ten or more times. The rearrangement joins TRBV10-2 to TRBJ2-2; unclear D gene. There are 13 residues in the CDR3. Germline lookup yields CDR1 WSHSY and CDR2 SAAADI. V was clipped by 0 bases and J by 9 bases, with 8 bases between them. CDR3 sequence (DNA): TGCGCCAGCAGTGAGTCGGTTTCTTGGGAGCTGTTTTTT. Translating it yields CASSESVSWELFF.

This clone was observed at least ten times. This chain joins TRBV20-1 and TRBJ1-2; D remains ambiguous. The V gene's germline CDR1 is DFQATT and CDR2 SNEGSKA (reference sequence). There are 12 residues in the CDR3. Trimming removed 0 bases from V and 8 bases from J, with 10 bases in between. The CDR3 protein is CSARDGFSGYTF. As DNA, the CDR3 is TGCAGTGCTAGAGATGGGTTTAGCGGCTACACCTTC.

In this sample, this clone turned up many times. The chain has TRBV20-1 and TRBJ1-1; 8 nucleotides match TRBD1. With 0 bases clipped from V and 4 bases from J, the junction kept 4 bases outside the gene matches. The CDR3 consists of 14 residues. Germline CDR1 DFQATT, CDR2 SNEGSKA (reference sequence). CDR3 nucleotides: TGCAGTGCTAGAGACCATACAGGGGGCACTGAAGCTTTCTTT. Protein: CSARDHTGGTEAFF.

Many counts were recorded for this clone. This chain connects TRBV11-2 to TRBJ2-2, with TRBD1 matching 8 bases. Germline V gene lookup returns CDR1 SGHAT and CDR2 FQNNGV. Trimming took 8 bases from V and 6 from J; bases not matched to a gene: 2. This CDR3 has 12 amino acids. This chain's CDR3 is CASADRAGELFF. CDR3 bases: TGTGCCAGCGCGGACAGGGCCGGGGAGCTGTTTTTT. Full variable domain (rest looked up from reference TRBV11-2 and TRBJ2-2): EAGVAQSPRYKIIEKRQSVAFWCNPISGHATLYWYQQILGQGPKLLIQFQNNGVVDDSQLPKDRFSAERLKGVDSTLKIQPAKLEDSAVYLCASADRAGELFFGEGSRLTVL.

This clone was seen at least ten times. The chain joins TRBV29-1 to TRBJ2-7, with 7 bases matching TRBD2. V shed 7 bases and J 3 bases; nucleotides not matched to a gene: 6. CDR1 is SQVTM, CDR2 ANQGSEA, per germline. This CDR3 contains 12 residues. The CDR3 region is CSGLAGDYEQYF. The CDR3 region has the DNA TGCAGCGGATTGGCGGGAGACTACGAGCAGTACTTC.

This clone was detected a few times. J is TRBJ1-1 and V is TRBV30; weak D call: TRBD1 (5 bases). The CDR3 runs 13 residues. CDR1 is GTSNPN and CDR2 is SVGIG in the germline V gene (reference sequence). Trimming removed 3 bases from V and 4 bases from J, with 12 bases in between. In nucleotides, the CDR3 is TGTGCCTGGAGGGGGAAGGGGTTCACTGAAGCTTTCTTT. It specifies CAWRGKGFTEAFF.

This clone was recorded many times. The rearrangement uses TRBV9 and TRBJ2-3, with 8 bases identical to TRBD2. The CDR3 is made up of 14 amino acids. Germline V gene data show CDR1 as SGDLS and CDR2 as YYNGEE. With V trimmed by 5 bases and J by 1 base, 3 bases remained unmatched. CDR3 in amino acids: CASRPTSGTDTQYF. The DNA for the CDR3 is TGTGCCAGCAGACCGACTAGCGGCACAGATACGCAGTATTTT.

This clone was counted ten times or more. The V gene is TRBV9, the J gene TRBJ2-2, with TRBD2 matching 7 bases. The germline V gene encodes CDR1 SGDLS and CDR2 YYNGEE. V lost 0 bases to trimming and J lost 0 bases; unmatched junction nucleotides: 2. This CDR3 spans 16 amino acids. The CDR3 here is CASSVAGGANTGELFF. CDR3 in DNA: TGTGCCAGCAGCGTAGCGGGAGGTGCGAACACCGGGGAGCTGTTTTTT.

Ten or more counts support this clone. The chain links TRBV18 to TRBJ2-1; 12 bases are a match to TRBD2. J gave up 0 bases and V 4 bases, and 10 bases lay outside the gene matches. CDR1 and CDR2 (germline): KGHSH, LQKENI. This CDR3 region has 19 residues. The CDR3 DNA is TGTGCCAGCTCACTCTGGACTAGCGGGACCGGAATCTCCTACAATGAGCAGTTCTTC. Translated, it gives CASSLWTSGTGISYNEQFF.

The chain couples TRBV2 to TRBJ1-6; D remains unclear. CDR3 size: 12 residues. The V gene's germline CDR1 is SNHLY and CDR2 FYNNEI. The V gene lost 7 bases and the J gene lost 5 bases, with 6 bases spanning the gap. CDR3 protein: CASKSDNSPLHF. The CDR3 DNA reads as TGTGCCAGCAAGTCGGATAATTCACCCCTCCACTTT.

The chain joins TRBV20-1 to TRBJ2-7, with 9 bases that match TRBD1. This CDR3 is built from 15 residues. Trimming took 3 bases from V and 7 from J; bases not matched to a gene: 13. Germline CDR1 reads DFQATT; CDR2 reads SNEGSKA (reference sequence). This CDR3 is CSARIRDRVQGEQYF. The CDR3 DNA is TGCAGTGCTAGGATCCGGGACAGGGTACAGGGAGAGCAGTACTTC.

This clone came up many times. The chain uses TRBV6-2 or TRBV6-3 and TRBJ1-1, with D hard to call. Trimming stripped 2 bases from V and 0 bases from J, with 7 bases between. Germline lookup yields CDR1 MNHEY and CDR2 SVGEGT. CDR3 length: 14 residues. The CDR3 spells CASSYRSMNTEAFF. The CDR3, as DNA: TGTGCCAGCAGTTACCGGTCCATGAACACTGAAGCTTTCTTT.

This clone was found many times. CDR3 DNA: TGTGCCAGCAGCCAAAGCACGCCACAAGAGACCCAGTACTTC. This codes for CASSQSTPQETQYF. The rearrangement joins TRBV3-1 to TRBJ2-5, with D unclear. Germline CDR1 reads LGHDT; CDR2 reads YNNKEL (reference sequence). V was clipped by 2 bases and J by 2 bases, with 9 bases between them. This CDR3 has 14 residues.